The clone carrying this T cell receptor beta chain was counted only a few times. Its antigen remains unidentified. A second roughly 6 to 11 cycle PCR used barcoded and J-beta primers. TCRdb analysed the 5' RACE reads with MiXCR anew, one entry per CDR3 protein. This table holds roughly 2 million distinct CDR3 sequences, about 50% found once. The V end lost 5 bases, the J end lost 3 bases, and 15 bases lay between the germline ends. Germline-derived CDR1 and CDR2 are DFQATT and SNEGSKA (reference sequence). This CDR3 region has 14 residues. The sample is drawn from a study of blood T cells in healthy people across ages. Points from the study as a whole: Roughly linearly, TCR beta diversity per million T cells fell as age increased.

The sample taken for sequencing was blood. The chain joins TRBV20-1 to TRBJ2-3, with D possibly being TRBD1 (6 bases). The sequence was obtained from a woman between 40 and 50 years old in good health. This CDR3 reads CSAQTPQGTDTQYF. CDR3 DNA sequence: TGCAGTGCTCAAACTCCCCAGGGGACAGATACGCAGTATTTT.